One and the same sample provided the 31 T cell receptor beta chains below, sequenced in a study of T cells expressing NK-cell markers. TCRdb reprocessed the 5' RACE reads and stores each CDR3 protein as one record, lacking DNA. The sample totals 500,000 to 700,000 distinct CDR3 sequences. Sequences were obtained from blood T cells: a sorted CD56 or NKG2C T cell subset, CD4+ or CD8+ T cells, or bulk PBMC T cells (not recorded which). The receptors originated from a young man in good health.

The chain links TRBV27 to TRBJ2-1; TCRdb calls TRBD1, which cannot be checked without DNA. The CDR3 is made up of 16 amino acids. Looked up from germline, CDR1 is MNHEY and CDR2 is SMNVEV (reference sequence). The CDR3: CASRIVAGAPYNEQFF.

The CDR3 here is CASSLKSGLAGGWTGELFF. The V and J genes are TRBV5-1 and TRBJ2-2; as DNA is missing, the TRBD2 call by TCRdb cannot be tested. The CDR3 has 19 amino acids. CDR1 is SGHRS, CDR2 YFSETQ, per germline.

The chain recombines TRBV6-1 with TRBJ2-1. Looked up from germline, CDR1 is MNHNS and CDR2 is SASEGT. The CDR3 has 14 residues. The CDR3 here is CASTRTGPYNEQFF.

The V gene is TRBV29-1, the J gene TRBJ2-3; TCRdb reports TRBD1, a call that lacks DNA to check it against. The CDR3 sequence is 14 residues long. The germline gives CDR1 SQVTM, CDR2 ANQGSEA. CDR3: CSAGLGGSVDTQYF.

This chain uses TRBV20-1 with TRBJ2-5. This CDR3 is 16 amino acids long. CDR1 DFQATT and CDR2 SNEGSKA come from the germline V gene (reference sequence). CDR3 in amino acids: CSARDPLAGSQETQYF.

This chain connects TRBV20-1 to TRBJ2-5; TCRdb reports TRBD2, a call that lacks DNA to check it against. The CDR3 extends over 14 amino acids. The germline V gene has CDR1 DFQATT and CDR2 SNEGSKA (reference sequence). The CDR3 sequence: CSAPREGRQETQYF.

The V gene is TRBV25-1, the J gene TRBJ2-1; the TCRdb call, TRBD2, lacks DNA for checking. This CDR3 has 16 amino acids. Looked up from germline, CDR1 is MGHDK and CDR2 is SYGVNS. This CDR3 is CASSPPGLAGDGEQFF.

This rearrangement joins TRBV15 to TRBJ2-1; TCRdb's D call, TRBD1, is unchecked because there is no DNA. The V gene's germline CDR1 is LNHNV and CDR2 YYDKDF (reference sequence). The CDR3 is made up of 14 amino acids. This CDR3 reads CATSREGAPGTQFF.

The CDR3 region is CTLNREDTQYF. The chain carries TRBV20-1 and TRBJ2-3; TCRdb reports TRBD1, a call that lacks DNA to check it against. Per germline, CDR1 DFQATT and CDR2 SNEGSKA (reference sequence). The CDR3 runs 11 residues.

The chain employs TRBV7-2 and TRBJ2-5; TCRdb's D gene call, TRBD1, goes unchecked for lack of DNA. This CDR3 is built from 14 residues. CDR1 and CDR2 (germline): SGHTA, FQGNSA. The CDR3 reads CASSLQGREETQYF.

The chain carries TRBV6-1 and TRBJ1-1; TCRdb proposes TRBD1, but this gene call is untestable without DNA. Per germline, CDR1 MNHNS and CDR2 SASEGT. The length of the CDR3 is 13 residues. CDR3 residues: CASREQGSRAAFF.

The chain's CDR3 is CARGTGPGELFF. The chain carries TRBV2 and TRBJ2-2; TCRdb indicates TRBD1, and absent DNA this call remains unverified. There are 12 residues in the CDR3. Germline CDR1 is SNHLY and CDR2 is FYNNEI.

The CDR3 is CASSEGLSHADTQYF. The rearrangement joins TRBV6-4 to TRBJ2-3; TCRdb proposes TRBD2, but this gene call is untestable without DNA. CDR1 and CDR2 (germline): MRHNA, SNTAGT. This CDR3 contains 15 residues.

This rearrangement joins TRBV5-1 to TRBJ2-7; TCRdb gives TRBD2 as the D gene, but with no DNA this cannot be confirmed. The germline V gene encodes CDR1 SGHRS and CDR2 YFSETQ. The CDR3 sequence is 14 residues long. This chain's CDR3 is CASSSGTSSSEQYF.

CDR3 loop: CASSHWDGSTGELFF. This chain uses TRBV5-1 with TRBJ2-2. This CDR3 is 15 amino acids long. The V gene's germline CDR1 is SGHRS and CDR2 YFSETQ.

The V and J genes are TRBV7-2 and TRBJ2-1; TCRdb's D call, TRBD2, is unchecked because there is no DNA. This CDR3 has 16 amino acids. Germline assignment: CDR1 SGHTA and CDR2 FQGNSA. The CDR3 loop reads CASSSHRGLAGNEQFF.

The chain joins TRBV7-7 to TRBJ2-2. Germline V lookup: CDR1 SSHAT, CDR2 FNYEAQ (reference sequence). CDR3 size: 16 residues. The CDR3 spells CASSSSGRRDTGELFF.

The chain uses TRBV5-1 and TRBJ2-1; TCRdb calls TRBD2, which cannot be checked without DNA. The CDR3 has 17 residues. Germline lookup yields CDR1 SGHRS and CDR2 YFSETQ. CDR3 region: CASSLGAGEWAYNEQFF. Variable domain in full (rest from reference TRBV5-1 and TRBJ2-1): KAGVTQTPRYLIKTRGQQVTLSCSPISGHRSVSWYQQTPGQGLQFLFEYFSETQRNKGNFPGRFSGRQFSNSRSEMNVSTLELGDSALYLCASSLGAGEWAYNEQFFGPGTRLTVL.

This chain uses TRBV6-5 with TRBJ2-2; TCRdb gives TRBD1 as the D gene, but with no DNA this cannot be confirmed. The germline V gene has CDR1 MNHEY and CDR2 SVGAGI. The CDR3 runs to 14 residues. This CDR3 is CACRAPLNTGELFF.

This chain connects TRBV20-1 to TRBJ2-1. Germline V gives CDR1 DFQATT, CDR2 SNEGSKA (reference sequence). The CDR3 loop spans 11 amino acids. CDR3: CSASINDEQFF.

The chain has TRBV30 and TRBJ2-2; lacking DNA, the TRBD1 call made by TCRdb goes unchecked. Germline loops: CDR1 GTSNPN, CDR2 SVGIG (reference sequence). The CDR3 loop spans 19 amino acids. The CDR3 is CAWSPVPGQGVGNTGELFF.

The CDR3 protein is CSARGAEAYNEQFF. The chain links TRBV20-1 to TRBJ2-1; TCRdb outputs TRBD1, but without DNA this stays unchecked. This CDR3 spans 14 amino acids. Germline CDR1 reads DFQATT; CDR2 reads SNEGSKA (reference sequence).

The J gene is TRBJ1-6, the V gene TRBV20-1. Germline V gene data show CDR1 as DFQATT and CDR2 as SNEGSKA (reference sequence). CDR3 length: 16 residues. The CDR3 here is CSAPNFIATYNSPLHF.

The chain recombines TRBV12-3 or TRBV12-4 with TRBJ2-3. The CDR3 runs to 14 residues. The CDR3 sequence is CASSLTGVPDTQYF.

The gene calls are TRBV6-1 and TRBJ2-7; TCRdb indicates TRBD2, and absent DNA this call remains unverified. The CDR3 extends over 14 amino acids. Per the germline V gene, CDR1 is MNHNS and CDR2 is SASEGT. The CDR3 region is CASDKLAGMYEQYF.

J is TRBJ2-6 and V is TRBV12-3 or TRBV12-4; without DNA, the TCRdb call of TRBD1 cannot be checked. The CDR3 contains 15 residues. The CDR3 loop reads CASSHRESGANVLTF.

The chain carries TRBV4-1 and TRBJ2-1; TCRdb proposes TRBD1, but this gene call is untestable without DNA. Germline V CDR1 and CDR2: MGHRA, YSYEKL. The CDR3 consists of 14 residues. The CDR3 reads CASSQERGRDEQFF.

The V call is TRBV20-1, the J call TRBJ2-4; TCRdb's D call of TRBD1 is untestable without DNA. There are 18 residues in the CDR3. Germline lookup yields CDR1 DFQATT and CDR2 SNEGSKA (reference sequence). CDR3 sequence: CSAQGQGVVPTGKNIQYF.

This chain connects TRBV20-1 to TRBJ2-1; the TCRdb D gene call, TRBD1, has no DNA to confirm it. The CDR3 contains 14 residues. Germline assignment: CDR1 DFQATT and CDR2 SNEGSKA (reference sequence). The CDR3 reads CSADLGTGVNEQFF.

The chain links TRBV12-3 or TRBV12-4 to TRBJ2-2; absent DNA, TCRdb's TRBD1 call cannot be checked. The CDR3 loop spans 14 amino acids. This CDR3 is CAIYDGKGGGELFF.

V is TRBV12-3 or TRBV12-4 and J is TRBJ2-3; TCRdb indicates TRBD1, and absent DNA this call remains unverified. This CDR3 has 16 amino acids. CDR3 residues: CASSWGSWGELGTQYF.